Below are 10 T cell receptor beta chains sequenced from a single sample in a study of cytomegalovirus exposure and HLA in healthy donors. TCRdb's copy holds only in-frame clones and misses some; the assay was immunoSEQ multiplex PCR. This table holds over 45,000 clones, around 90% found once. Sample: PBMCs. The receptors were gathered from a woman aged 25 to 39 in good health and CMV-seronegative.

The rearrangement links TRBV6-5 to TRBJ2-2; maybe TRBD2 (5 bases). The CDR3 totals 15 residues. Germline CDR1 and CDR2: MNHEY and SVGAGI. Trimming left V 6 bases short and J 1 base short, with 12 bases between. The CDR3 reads CASSPGLMNTGELFF. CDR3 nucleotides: TGTGCCAGCAGCCCCGGACTGATGAACACCGGGGAGCTGTTTTTT.

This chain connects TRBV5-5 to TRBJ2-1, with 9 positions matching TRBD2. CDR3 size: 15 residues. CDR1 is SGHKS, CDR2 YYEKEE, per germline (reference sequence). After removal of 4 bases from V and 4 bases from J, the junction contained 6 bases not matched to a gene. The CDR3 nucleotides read TGTGCCAGCAGCGCTCCTAGCGGGGCATACAATGAGCAGTTCTTC. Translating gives CASSAPSGAYNEQFF.

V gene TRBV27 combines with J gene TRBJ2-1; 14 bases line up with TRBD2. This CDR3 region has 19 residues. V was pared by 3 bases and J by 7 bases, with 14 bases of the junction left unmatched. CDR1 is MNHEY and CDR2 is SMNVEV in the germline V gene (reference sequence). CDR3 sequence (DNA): TGTGCCAGCAGTTTTGGGACTAGCGGGAGAGGGGGGTTGCGAAATGAGCAGTTCTTC. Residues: CASSFGTSGRGGLRNEQFF.

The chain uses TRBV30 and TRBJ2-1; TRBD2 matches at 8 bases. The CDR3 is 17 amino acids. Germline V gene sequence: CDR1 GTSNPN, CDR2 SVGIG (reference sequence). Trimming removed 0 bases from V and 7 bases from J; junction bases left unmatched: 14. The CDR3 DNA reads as TGTGCCTGGAGTGTAACCCCCGTGTGGAGCGGGAGTAATGAGCAGTTCTTC. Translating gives CAWSVTPVWSGSNEQFF.

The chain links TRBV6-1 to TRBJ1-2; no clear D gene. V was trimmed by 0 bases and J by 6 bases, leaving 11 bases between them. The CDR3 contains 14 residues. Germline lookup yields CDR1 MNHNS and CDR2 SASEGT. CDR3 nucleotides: TGTGCCAGCAGTGAAGCGCTTGAGGTGGATGGCTACACCTTC. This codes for CASSEALEVDGYTF.

Written as DNA, the CDR3 is TGCGCCAGCAGCCCCGACAGAAACTATGGCTACACCTTC. Its translation: CASSPDRNYGYTF. The chain has TRBV5-1 and TRBJ1-2; TRBD1 might be the D (5 bases). Trimming cost V 4 bases and J 2 bases, with 9 bases left between them. CDR1 SGHRS and CDR2 YFSETQ come from the germline V gene. The CDR3 length is 13 residues.

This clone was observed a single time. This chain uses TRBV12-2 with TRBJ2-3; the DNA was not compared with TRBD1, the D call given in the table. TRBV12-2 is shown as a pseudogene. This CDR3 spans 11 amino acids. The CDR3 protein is CASRLANTQYF. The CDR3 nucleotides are TGTGCAAGTCGCTTGGCAAATACGCAGTATTTT.

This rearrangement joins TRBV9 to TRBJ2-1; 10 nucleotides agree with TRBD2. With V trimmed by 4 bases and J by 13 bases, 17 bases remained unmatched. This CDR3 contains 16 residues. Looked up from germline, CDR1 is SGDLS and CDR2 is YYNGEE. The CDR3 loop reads CASSLVGAGGPRKQFF. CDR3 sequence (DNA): TGTGCCAGCAGCCTCGTCGGAGCGGGAGGGCCACGTAAACAGTTCTTC.

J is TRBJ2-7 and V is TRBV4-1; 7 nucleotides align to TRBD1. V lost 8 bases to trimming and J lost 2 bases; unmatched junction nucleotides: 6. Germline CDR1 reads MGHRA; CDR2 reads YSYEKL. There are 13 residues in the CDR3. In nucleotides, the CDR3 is TGCGCCAGCGGGTCGACAGGGACCTACGAGCAGTACTTC. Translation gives CASGSTGTYEQYF.

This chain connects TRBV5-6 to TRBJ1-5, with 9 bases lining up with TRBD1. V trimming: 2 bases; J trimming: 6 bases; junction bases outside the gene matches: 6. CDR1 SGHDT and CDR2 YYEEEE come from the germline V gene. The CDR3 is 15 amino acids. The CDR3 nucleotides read TGTGCCAGCAGCTTAGGACAGGGGAAGGGTCAGCCCCAGCATTTT. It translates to CASSLGQGKGQPQHF.